This T cell receptor beta chain is from a study of T cell responses to AZD1222 COVID-19 vaccine. Per the germline V gene, CDR1 is MNHEY and CDR2 is SVGAGI. The ends were cut back, 2 bases at V and 5 bases at J, with 10 bases in the middle. The CDR3 contains 13 residues. Here immunoSEQ multiplex PCR was the method, and the copy in TCRdb shows in-frame clones only, minus some. Among about 190,000 clones, around 90% were seen once, and the ten largest hold roughly 0.99%. The source material was peripheral blood, sampled on day 0 of AZD1222 vaccination. The chain couples TRBV6-5 to TRBJ2-7; perhaps TRBD2 as D (7 bases). The TCR originated in an adult in good health. The CDR3: CASSYAGADEQYF. The DNA of the CDR3 is TGTGCCAGCAGTTACGCGGGGGCCGACGAGCAGTACTTC.